This T cell receptor beta chain was sequenced in a study of tumor-infiltrating T cells and Merkel cell polyomavirus listed by TCRdb under 2017. Study-level background: The study examined CD8+ T cells specific for the Merkel cell polyomavirus KLL epitope in Merkel cell carcinoma patients. Across the study, one tumor sample was a frozen nodal tumor digest and one was a flash-frozen core biopsy of a metastasis. Most of the whole-tumor samples were approximately 24-micron curls sectioned from formalin-fixed, paraffin-embedded tissue blocks. In some 15 samples, KLL-tetramer-sorted cells taken from blood or tumor-infiltrating lymphocytes underwent TRB sequencing, as did under 13 matched whole-tumor samples. Patients presented at varying disease stages and were followed for a median of roughly 2.5 years, with a range of 1. Patient treatments varied, were not standardized, and included chemotherapy, radiation and immunotherapies.

To note about this clone: What antigen it recognizes has not been identified. No per-base quality is available; no much larger clone lies one base away. Other DNA sequences within the sample encode an identical CDR3.

The germline V gene gives CDR1 as SGDLS and CDR2 as YYNGEE. Inclusive of the bounding cysteine and phenylalanine, the CDR3 is 16 residues long. CDR3 DNA is the only sequence kept; it has 48 bases, read in frame from the first base. Compared with germline, V lacks 2 bases and J lacks 5 bases; bases without a gene match: 11. The library was made by the immunoSEQ multiplex PCR assay. Genomic DNA extraction, TRB sequencing and normalization were performed by Adaptive Biotechnologies (Seattle, WA). The source study handled its data this way. To compute clonality, the Shannon entropy of productive TRB sequences was normalized by log2 of unique productive sequences and then subtracted from one. KLL-specific clonotypes in tumors were found by matching TCRbeta CDR3 amino acid sequences to the sequences from the tetramer-sorted sample of each patient. TCRdb limited this immuneACCESS table to in-frame rearrangements with V and J called. A share of clones is missing; checked studies link under half to unresolved V genes, and the rest is unexplained. The V and J calls and clone size come from that table; D and trimming were worked out from the DNA. The sample table contains around 25,000 clones; only one count was recorded for roughly 87% of them. The leading ten clones occupy roughly 3% of the sample.

Robust positive staining for Merkel cell polyomavirus Large T antigen was observed by immunohistochemistry in the tumors of all patients. Roughly twelve Merkel cell carcinoma patients with robust KLL-tetramer+ populations, above 0.04% of CD8+ T cells, in blood and/or cultured TIL were included. Every patient was Caucasian, and patient ages ranged from roughly 50 to 77 years, with a median of around 60 years. Lymph node tumors were analyzed for patients with unknown primaries who presented with nodal disease, or when there was not enough primary tissue. What the authors observed across the whole study: One limitation of the study is the small sample size (n of about 12 patients). KLL-specific TRB repertoires were diverse and largely private, with only one public clonotype among some 400 unique sequences, shared by two patients. Because only a single viral epitope was studied, T cells directed against other Merkel cell polyomavirus epitopes were not captured. More unique KLL-specific clonotypes in tumors (roughly 5-120 vs 0-3) was associated with a significant MCC-specific survival advantage (P = 0.0051). Significantly improved MCC-specific survival was associated with a higher intratumoral fraction of KLL-specific T cells (about 1.9-20% versus roughly 0-0.15%).

Specimen: lymph node tissue. The chain is made from TRBV9 and TRBJ2-7; 9 central nucleotides agree with TRBD1. This receptor was taken from a man aged 45-60 years with Merkel cell carcinoma. Here is the DNA: TGTGCCAGCAGCGTGGCTTTCACAGGGGGCTTCCACGAGCAGTACTTC. This gives the protein CASSVAFTGGFHEQYF.